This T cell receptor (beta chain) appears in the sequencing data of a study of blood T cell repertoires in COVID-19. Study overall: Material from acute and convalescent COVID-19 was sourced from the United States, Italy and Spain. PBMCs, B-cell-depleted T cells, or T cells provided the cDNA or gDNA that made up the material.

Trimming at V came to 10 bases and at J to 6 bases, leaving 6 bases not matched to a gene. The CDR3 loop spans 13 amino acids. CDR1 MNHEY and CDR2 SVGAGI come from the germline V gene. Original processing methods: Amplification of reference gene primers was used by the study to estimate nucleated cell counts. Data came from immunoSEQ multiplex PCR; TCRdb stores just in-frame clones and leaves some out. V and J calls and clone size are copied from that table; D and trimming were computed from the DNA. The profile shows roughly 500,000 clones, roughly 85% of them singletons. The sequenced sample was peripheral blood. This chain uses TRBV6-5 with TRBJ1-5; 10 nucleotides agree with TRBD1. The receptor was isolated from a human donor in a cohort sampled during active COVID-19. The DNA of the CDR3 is TGTGCCACCCGGGACAGGGGCTCTCAGCCCCAGCATTTT. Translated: CATRDRGSQPQHF.